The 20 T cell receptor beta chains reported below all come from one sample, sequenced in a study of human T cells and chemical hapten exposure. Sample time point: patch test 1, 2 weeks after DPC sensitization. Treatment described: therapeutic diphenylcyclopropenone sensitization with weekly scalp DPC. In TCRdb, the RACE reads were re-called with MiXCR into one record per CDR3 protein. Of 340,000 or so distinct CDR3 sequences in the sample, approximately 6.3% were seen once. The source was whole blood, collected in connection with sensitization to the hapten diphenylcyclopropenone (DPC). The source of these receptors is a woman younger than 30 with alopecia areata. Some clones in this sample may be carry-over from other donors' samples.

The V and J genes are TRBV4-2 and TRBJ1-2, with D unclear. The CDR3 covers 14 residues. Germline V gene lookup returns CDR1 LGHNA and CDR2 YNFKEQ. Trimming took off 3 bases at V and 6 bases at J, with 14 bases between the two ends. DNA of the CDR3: TGTGCCAGCAGCCAGGACTTAATACCCGATGGCTACACCTTC. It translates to CASSQDLIPDGYTF.

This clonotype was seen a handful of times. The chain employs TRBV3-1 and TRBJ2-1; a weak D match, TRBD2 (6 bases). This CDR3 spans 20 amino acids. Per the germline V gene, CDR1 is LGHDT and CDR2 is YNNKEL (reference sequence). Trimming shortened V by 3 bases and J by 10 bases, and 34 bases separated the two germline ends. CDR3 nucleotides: TGTGCCAGCAGCCAGGGTCGATACTCCGGGACTCCCCCTACCCCACAGGAGCAGTTCTTC. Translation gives CASSQGRYSGTPPTPQEQFF.

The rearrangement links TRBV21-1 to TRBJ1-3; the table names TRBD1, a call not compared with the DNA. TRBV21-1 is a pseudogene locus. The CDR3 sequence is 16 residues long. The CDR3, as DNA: TGTGCCAACAAACGGGACACCCGAAACTCTGGAAACACCATATATTTT. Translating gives CANKRDTRNSGNTIYF.

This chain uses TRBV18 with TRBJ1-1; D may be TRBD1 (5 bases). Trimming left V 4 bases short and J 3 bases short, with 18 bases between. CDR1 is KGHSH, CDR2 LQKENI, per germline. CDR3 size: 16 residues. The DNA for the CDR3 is TGTGCCAGCTCACGCCGGGACTTACGAGGGGACACTGAAGCTTTCTTT. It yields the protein CASSRRDLRGDTEAFF.

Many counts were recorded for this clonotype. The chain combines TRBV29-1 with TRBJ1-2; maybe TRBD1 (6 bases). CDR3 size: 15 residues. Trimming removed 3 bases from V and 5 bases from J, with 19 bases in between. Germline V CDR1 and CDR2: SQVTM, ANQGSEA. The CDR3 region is CSVDKIQGDKYGYTF. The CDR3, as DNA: TGCAGCGTTGACAAGATACAGGGAGACAAATATGGCTACACCTTC.

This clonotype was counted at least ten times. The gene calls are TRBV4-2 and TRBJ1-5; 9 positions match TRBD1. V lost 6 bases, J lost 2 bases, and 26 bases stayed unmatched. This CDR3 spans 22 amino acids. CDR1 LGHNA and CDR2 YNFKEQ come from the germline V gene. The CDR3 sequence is CASSPRRRTGALIVEGNQPQHF. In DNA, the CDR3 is TGTGCCAGCAGTCCGAGGCGGAGGACAGGGGCCCTTATAGTAGAGGGCAATCAGCCCCAGCATTTT.

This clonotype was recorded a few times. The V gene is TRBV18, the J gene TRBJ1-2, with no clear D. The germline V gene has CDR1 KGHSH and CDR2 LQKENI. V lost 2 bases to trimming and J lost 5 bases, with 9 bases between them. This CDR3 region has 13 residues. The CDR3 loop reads CASSPDEGYGYTF. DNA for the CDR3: TGTGCCAGCTCACCAGATGAGGGATATGGCTACACCTTC. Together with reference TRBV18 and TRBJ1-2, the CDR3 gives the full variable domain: NAGVMQNPRHLVRRRGQEARLRCSPMKGHSHVYWYRQLPEEGLKFMVYLQKENIIDESGMPKERFSAEFPKEGPSILRIQQVVRGDSAAYFCASSPDEGYGYTFGSGTRLTVV.

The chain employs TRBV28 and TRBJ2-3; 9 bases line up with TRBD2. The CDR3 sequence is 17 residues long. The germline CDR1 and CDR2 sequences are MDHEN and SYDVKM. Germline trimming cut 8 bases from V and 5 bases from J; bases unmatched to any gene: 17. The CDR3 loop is CASAPMSAGGPKDTQYF. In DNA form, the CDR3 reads TGTGCCAGCGCGCCCATGTCAGCGGGGGGCCCCAAAGATACGCAGTATTTT. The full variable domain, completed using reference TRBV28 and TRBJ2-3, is DVKVTQSSRYLVKRTGEKVFLECVQDMDHENMFWYRQDPGLGLRLIYFSYDVKMKEKGDIPEGYSVSREKKERFSLILESASTNQTSMYLCASAPMSAGGPKDTQYFGPGTRLTVL.

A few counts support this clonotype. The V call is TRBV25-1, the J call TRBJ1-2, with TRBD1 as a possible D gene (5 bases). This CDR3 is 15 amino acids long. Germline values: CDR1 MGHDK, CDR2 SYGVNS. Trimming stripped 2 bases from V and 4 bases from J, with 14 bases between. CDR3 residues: CASSETGTRGYGYTF. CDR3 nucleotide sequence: TGTGCCAGCAGTGAAACTGGGACGAGGGGCTATGGCTACACCTTC.

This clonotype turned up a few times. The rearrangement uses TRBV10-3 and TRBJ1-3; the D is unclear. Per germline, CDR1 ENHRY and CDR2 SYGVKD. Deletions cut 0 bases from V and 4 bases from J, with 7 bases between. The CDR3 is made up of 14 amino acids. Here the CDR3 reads CAISESGPGNTIYF. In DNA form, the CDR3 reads TGTGCCATCAGTGAGTCTGGGCCCGGAAACACCATATATTTT.

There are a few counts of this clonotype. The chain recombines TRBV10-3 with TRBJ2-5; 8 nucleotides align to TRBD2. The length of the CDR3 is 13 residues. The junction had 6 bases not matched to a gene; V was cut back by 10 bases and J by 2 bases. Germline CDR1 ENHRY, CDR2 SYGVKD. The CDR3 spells CATHTGGQETQYF. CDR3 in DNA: TGTGCCACTCACACGGGGGGGCAAGAGACCCAGTACTTC.

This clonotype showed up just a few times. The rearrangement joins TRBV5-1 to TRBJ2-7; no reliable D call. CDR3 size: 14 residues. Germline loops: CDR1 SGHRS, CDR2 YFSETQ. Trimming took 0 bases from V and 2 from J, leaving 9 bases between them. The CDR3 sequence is CASSLEVPAYEQYF. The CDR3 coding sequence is TGCGCCAGCAGCTTGGAAGTCCCGGCCTACGAGCAGTACTTC.

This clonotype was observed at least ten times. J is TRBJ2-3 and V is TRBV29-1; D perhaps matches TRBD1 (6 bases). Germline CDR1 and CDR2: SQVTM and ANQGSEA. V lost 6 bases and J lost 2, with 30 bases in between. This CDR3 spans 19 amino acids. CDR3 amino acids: CSVLGAVLEEGDPTDTQYF. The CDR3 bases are TGCAGCGTCCTGGGGGCGGTACTTGAAGAGGGAGACCCCACAGATACGCAGTATTTT.

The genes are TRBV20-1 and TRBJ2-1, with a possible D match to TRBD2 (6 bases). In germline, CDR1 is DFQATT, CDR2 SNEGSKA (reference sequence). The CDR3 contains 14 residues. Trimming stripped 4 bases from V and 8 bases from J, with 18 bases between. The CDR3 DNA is TGCAGTGCTATGAAAAGTAACAGGAGGGATGAGCAGTTCTTC. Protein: CSAMKSNRRDEQFF.

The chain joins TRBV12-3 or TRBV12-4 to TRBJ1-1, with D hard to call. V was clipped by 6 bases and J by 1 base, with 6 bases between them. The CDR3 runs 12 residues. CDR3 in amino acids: CASRTENTEAFF. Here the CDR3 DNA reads TGTGCCAGCAGGACGGAGAACACTGAAGCTTTCTTT.

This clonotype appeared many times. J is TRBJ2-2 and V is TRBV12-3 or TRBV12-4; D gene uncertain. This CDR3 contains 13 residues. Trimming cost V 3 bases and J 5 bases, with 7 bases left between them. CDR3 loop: CASSLVGTGELFF. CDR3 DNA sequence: TGTGCCAGCAGTTTGGTGGGGACCGGGGAGCTGTTTTTT.

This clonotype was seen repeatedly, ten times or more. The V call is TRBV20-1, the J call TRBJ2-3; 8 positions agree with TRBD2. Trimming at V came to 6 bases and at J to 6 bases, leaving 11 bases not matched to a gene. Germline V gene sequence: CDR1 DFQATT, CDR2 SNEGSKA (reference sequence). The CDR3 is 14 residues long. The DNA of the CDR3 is TGCAGTGCACGTGTCGTCAGCGGGGGTGATACGCAGTATTTT. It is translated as CSARVVSGGDTQYF.

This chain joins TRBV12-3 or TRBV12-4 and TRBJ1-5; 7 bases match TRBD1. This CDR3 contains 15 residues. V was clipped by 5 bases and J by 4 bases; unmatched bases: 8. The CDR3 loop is CASSAGTVDNQPQHF. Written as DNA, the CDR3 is TGTGCCAGCAGTGCCGGGACAGTAGATAATCAGCCCCAGCATTTT.

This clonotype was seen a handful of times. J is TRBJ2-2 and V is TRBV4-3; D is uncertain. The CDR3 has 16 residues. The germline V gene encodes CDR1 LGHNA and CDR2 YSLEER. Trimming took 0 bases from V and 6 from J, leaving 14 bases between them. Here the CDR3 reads CASSQEIPTAPGELFF. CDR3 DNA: TGCGCCAGCAGCCAAGAGATCCCCACTGCCCCCGGGGAGCTGTTTTTT.

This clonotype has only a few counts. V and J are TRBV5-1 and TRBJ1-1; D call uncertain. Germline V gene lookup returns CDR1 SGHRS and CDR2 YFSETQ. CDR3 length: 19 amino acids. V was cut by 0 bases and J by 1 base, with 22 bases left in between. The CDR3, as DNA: TGCGCCAGCAGCTTGGTGGGCAGGCGCGGATCGAGCAGGAACACTGAAGCTTTCTTT. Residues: CASSLVGRRGSSRNTEAFF. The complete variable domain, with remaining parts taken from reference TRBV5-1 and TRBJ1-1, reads KAGVTQTPRYLIKTRGQQVTLSCSPISGHRSVSWYQQTPGQGLQFLFEYFSETQRNKGNFPGRFSGRQFSNSRSEMNVSTLELGDSALYLCASSLVGRRGSSRNTEAFFGQGTRLTVV.